This T cell receptor beta chain derives from a study of cytomegalovirus exposure and HLA in healthy donors (dated by TCRdb to the late 2010s). Concerning the study at large: An earlier analysis of more than 550 of the donors reported 276 Gb of sequence data and 117 million unique TCR beta sequences obtained from around 180 million T cells. All discovery cohort repertoires had been generated using a single sequencing platform. Both class I and class II loci were covered by HLA typing, at four-digit resolution. Donor age, sex, ethnicity and CMV serostatus were collected together with the repertoire data. The study combined high-throughput TCR immunosequencing, statistical association of individual TCRs with disease status, and machine learning to predict cytomegalovirus infection status. Roughly 300 gigabases of sequencing data and around 80 million unique TCR sequences made up an early release that covered nearly 650 HLA-typed donors. Because of strong linkage in the cohort, roughly five DR-DQ haplotypes were treated as single units for association and clustering. In the later analysis, no new phenotypic data were used to find candidate immune exposures; instead, reliance was placed on TCR beta sequences and their occurrence across donors. To study patterns of TCR occurrence, a later analysis re-analyzed previously published TCR beta repertoires from 666 donors and added high-resolution HLA genotyping. Besides the first cohort of more than 650 subjects, a separate validation cohort made up of 120 different subjects was used. In an earlier analysis of 587 of the donors, high-throughput TCR beta sequencing was used to judge whether each TCR beta V gene segment behaved as functional or pseudogenic. The T cell repertoires of 550 to 850 subjects were profiled by immunosequencing and related to cytomegalovirus serostatus. Genome-wide SNP genotypes for about three fifths of the 666 donors were used in a later genetic analysis, which treated that subset as a discovery cohort. The study aimed to test whether signatures of past pathogen exposure could be identified by cataloging public T cell receptors. Of the approximately 400 genotyped donors, roughly 85% fell in the genetic ancestry cluster associated with self-reported Caucasian donors. Across around 400 genotyped donors of the cohort, an average of approximately 220,000 unique TCR beta nucleotide sequences per donor were sequenced, and 15% to 20% of those sequences were non-productive. The number of typed donors differed by locus: 629-630 for A, B, C, DRB1 and DQB1; approximately 520 for DQA1; 606 for DPA1; and about 450 for DPB1.

In regard to this clone: What this receptor recognizes is not known. The sample holds no much larger clone one base away, and base qualities are not on file.

In total, around 600 healthy bone marrow donors made up the cohort. At the time of sampling, all cohort members were nominally healthy, though unrecorded immune exposures were likely present. The donor was CMV seropositive and belonged to the group of 250 to 300 seropositive cohort members. Every donor gave a peripheral blood sample, and the peripheral blood mononuclear cells from that sample were used for TCR beta sequencing. The Qiagen DNeasy Blood Extraction Kit was used to extract genomic DNA from the blood cell samples. Library prep was done by the immunoSEQ multiplex PCR assay. The multiplex PCR relied on a mix of 60 forward primers for TCR Vbeta segments and 13 reverse primers for TCR Jbeta segments. Amplification of the CDR3 region of rearranged TCR beta genes was performed with a multiplex PCR assay on genomic DNA. Amplified TCR beta libraries were sequenced as 87-base-pair reads on the Illumina HiSeq System. The original pipeline was this. A later analysis tallied roughly 80 million unique TCR beta chains across the 666 repertoires, and some 10 million of those chains were shared by two or more donors. A nearest-neighbor algorithm error-corrected the raw reads and collapsed the reads into unique sequences, merging closely related sequences to remove PCR and sequencing errors. Alignment of CDR3 sequences to IMGT reference sequences was used to assign V, D and J gene segments. For a sequence to be retained, at least a six-nucleotide match to both a V gene segment and a J gene segment was required. Rearrangements were called productive when the CDR3 lacked stop codons and stayed in frame with V and J; all others were non-productive. Following IMGT convention, CDR3 was defined as the stretch from the second conserved V-encoded cysteine up to the conserved J-encoded phenylalanine. Sequences without an unambiguous match to a single V gene segment were excluded from the earlier analysis of 587 of the donors. In an earlier analysis of about 590 of the donors, a V segment was called functional when productive rearrangements were above 56.7%, and segregating when the standard deviation between donors exceeded 5%. A statistical classification framework was built for diagnosing cytomegalovirus status from the catalog of TCR beta chain sequences. A later analysis assigned V and J genes by comparing TCR nucleotide sequences with IMGT/GENE-DB human TR gene sequences. Using the TCRdist pipeline, a later analysis assigned CDR3 sequences along with most-parsimonious VDJ recombination scenarios. In a later analysis, each TCR beta chain was defined by its CDR3 amino acid sequence together with its V-gene family, and reads without a unique V-gene family were excluded. To address suspected cross-contamination and a sequencing artifact, a later analysis removed approximately 600 highly shared, low-generation-probability nucleotide sequences. In a later analysis, a clonal expansion index was calculated for each public chain from normalized within-repertoire ranks of inferred template counts. A later analysis computed generation probabilities with a VDJ recombination model fitted to out-of-frame rearrangements, and checked the results against IGoR. A later analysis scored TCR-TCR, TCR-HLA and TCR-CMV co-occurrence with hypergeometric tests, applying a repertoire-size bias correction to TCR pairs. To estimate false discovery rates, a later analysis permuted the HLA or CMV assignments 20 times. In a later analysis, co-occurring TCRs were grouped using DBSCAN, and TCRdist sequence similarity was added for clustering within HLA-allele-positive subsets. Repertoires with fewer than 30,000 or more than 120,000 public chains were left out of co-occurrence clustering, as were roughly five repertoires with anomalous nucleotide sharing. This immuneACCESS table, as held by TCRdb, lists in-frame sequences with V and J called but not all clones. Of the missing ones, under half trace to an unresolved V gene in checked studies; the others have no known cause. The DNA was the basis for D and trimming; V, J and clone size are from that table. Here the sample has approximately 120,000 clones; 69% occur a single time. 5.4% of the sample lies in the top ten.

Trimming removed 0 bases from V and 6 bases from J; the gene matches leave 10 bases unexplained. Measured from the cysteine to the phenylalanine, the CDR3 is 18 residues long. Only CDR3 DNA is held: 54 bases, read in frame from base 1. Per the germline V gene, LGHNA is the CDR1 and YSLEER is the CDR2. The paper as a whole reports these results and caveats: For the cohort, immune exposure information was limited to CMV serostatus. Roughly 17 rarely observed V segments, including chromosome 9 orphons, were excluded from the earlier analysis of about 600 of the donors because counts were too low. When HLA alleles, especially DR and DQ, strongly co-occurred, attributing TCR associations to individual alleles was difficult. An association between a missense DCLRE1C variant and V-gene and J-gene trimming of TCR beta chains was found in a later genetic analysis and replicated in an independent cohort. HLA typing was unavailable for some donors at each locus, so association tests used only the typed subset. Sequencing depth was assumed to be roughly uniform across donors in the presence/absence analyses, though that assumption may not hold. The authors suggested that the approach could potentially be generalized to other disease states and immunological phenotypes. A further reported finding was that TCR beta sequences accurately predicted the HLA-A and HLA-B alleles for most subjects in the first cohort. In an earlier analysis of about 550 of the donors, most TCR beta V segments were observed in productive rearrangements about 87% or about 30% of the time, broadly matching IMGT annotations. Because the 87-base-pair reads could not distinguish some IMGT-functional V segments, including TRBV6-2 and TRBV6-3, those segments were excluded. According to a later analysis, parvovirus B19, influenza, CMV and Epstein-Barr virus appeared linked to several top co-occurrence clusters. In a later analysis, most CMV-associated TCR beta chains were found to appear HLA-restricted, with HLA associations seemingly driven largely by CMV exposure. Across donors, most TCR sequences were observed very rarely, whereas some public TCRs were present in many individuals. This cohort had only TCR beta chains sequenced, and the lack of alpha or paired-chain data limited which features could be detected. The classifier was reported to diagnose cytomegalovirus status with high specificity and sensitivity in both the original cohort and the validation cohort. In a later analysis, 15,000 to 20,000 TCR beta sequences were associated with specific HLA alleles at a false discovery rate of 0.05. A later analysis found that HLA-associated TCR beta chains were more clonally expanded and had lower generation probabilities than equally common non-associated chains. According to a later genetic analysis, donors in an Asian-associated ancestry cluster had fewer N-insertions in productive TCRs than the approximately 700-donor mean. The study listed over 150 TCR beta chains as associated with cytomegalovirus. A cluster of highly shared sequence variants was judged likely to represent a technical artifact of the sequencing pipeline. In a later analysis, TCR association rates were found to vary across HLA loci, with the most associated TCRs seen for DRB1 alleles and the fewest for HLA-C alleles. In vitro tests confirmed that a few of the cytomegalovirus-associated TCR beta chains recognize cytomegalovirus antigens. Linkage disequilibrium might explain the correlated functional status among segregating V segments, but an unknown experimental factor could not be ruled out.

The sequence came from a woman aged 70 to 79 in good health and CMV-seropositive. The chain is encoded by TRBV4-3 joined to TRBJ2-2, with 10 bases in between that match TRBD1. The source material was PBMCs. The nucleotide sequence reads as follows: TGCGCCAGCAGCCAAGAGGGAGGCGACAGGGGGCTAGCCGGGGAGCTGTTTTTT. Its protein is CASSQEGGDRGLAGELFF.